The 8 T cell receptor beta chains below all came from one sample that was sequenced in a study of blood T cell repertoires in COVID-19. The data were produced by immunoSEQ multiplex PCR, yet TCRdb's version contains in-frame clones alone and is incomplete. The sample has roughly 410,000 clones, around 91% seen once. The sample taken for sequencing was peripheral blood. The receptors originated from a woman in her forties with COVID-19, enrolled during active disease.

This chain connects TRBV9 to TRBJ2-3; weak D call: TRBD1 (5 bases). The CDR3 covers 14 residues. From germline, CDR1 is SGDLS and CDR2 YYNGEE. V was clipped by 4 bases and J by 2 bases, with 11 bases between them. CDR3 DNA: TGTGCCAGCAGCTCGAGACAGATCACAGATACGCAGTATTTT. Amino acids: CASSSRQITDTQYF.

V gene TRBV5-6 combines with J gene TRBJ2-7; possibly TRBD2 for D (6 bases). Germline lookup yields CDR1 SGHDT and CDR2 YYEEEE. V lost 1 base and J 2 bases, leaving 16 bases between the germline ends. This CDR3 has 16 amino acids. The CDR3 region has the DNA TGTGCCAGCAGCTTGTATGGAGGGAGCCCAGCCTACGAGCAGTACTTC. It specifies CASSLYGGSPAYEQYF.

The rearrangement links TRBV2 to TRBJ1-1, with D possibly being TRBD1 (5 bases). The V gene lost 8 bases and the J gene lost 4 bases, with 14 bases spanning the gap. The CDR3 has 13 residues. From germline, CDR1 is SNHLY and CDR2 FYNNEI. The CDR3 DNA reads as TGTGCCAGCGCGGGGGATGAGAGCACTGAAGCTTTCTTT. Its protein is CASAGDESTEAFF.

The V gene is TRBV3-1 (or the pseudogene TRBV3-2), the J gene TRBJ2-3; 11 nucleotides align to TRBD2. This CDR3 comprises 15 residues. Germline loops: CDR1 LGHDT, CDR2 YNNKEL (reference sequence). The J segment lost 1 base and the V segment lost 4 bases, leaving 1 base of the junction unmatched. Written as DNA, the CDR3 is TGTGCCAGCAGCCTACTAGCGGGGGGCACAGATACGCAGTATTTT. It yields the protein CASSLLAGGTDTQYF.

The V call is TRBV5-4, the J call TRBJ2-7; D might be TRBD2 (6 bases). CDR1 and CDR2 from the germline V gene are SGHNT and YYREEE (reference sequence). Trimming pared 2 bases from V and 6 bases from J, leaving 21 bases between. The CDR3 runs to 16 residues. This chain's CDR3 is CASSLGPGLQEAEQYF. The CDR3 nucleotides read TGTGCCAGCAGCTTAGGACCGGGACTTCAGGAAGCCGAGCAGTACTTC.

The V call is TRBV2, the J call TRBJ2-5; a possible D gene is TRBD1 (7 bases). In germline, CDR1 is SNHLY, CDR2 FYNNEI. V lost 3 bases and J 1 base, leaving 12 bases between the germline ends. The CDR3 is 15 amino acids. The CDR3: CASSDGGQLQETQYF. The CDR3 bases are TGTGCCAGCAGTGACGGGGGACAGCTCCAAGAGACCCAGTACTTC.

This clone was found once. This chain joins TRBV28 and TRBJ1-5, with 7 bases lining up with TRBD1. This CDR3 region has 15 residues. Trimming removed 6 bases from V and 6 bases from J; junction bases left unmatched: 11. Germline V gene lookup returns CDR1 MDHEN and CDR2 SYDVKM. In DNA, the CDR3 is TGTGCCAGCAGCAAACAGACACAGGGGCCTCAGCCCCAGCATTTT. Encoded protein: CASSKQTQGPQPQHF.

The CDR3 spells CASSLEAGGAHEQYF. DNA of the CDR3: TGTGCCAGCAGCTTAGAAGCGGGAGGGGCCCACGAGCAGTACTTC. This chain connects TRBV7-6 to TRBJ2-7; 10 nucleotides match TRBD2. In germline, CDR1 is SGHVS, CDR2 FNYEAQ. The CDR3 is 15 amino acids. With 1 base clipped from V and 5 bases from J, the junction kept 5 bases outside the gene matches.